This TCR beta chain was captured in a study of post-analysis software for immune sequencing data. Overall study findings and caveats: TRBV segments more frequent in patients than in controls numbered roughly 5 and included TRBV5-6, TRBV5-1 and TRBV20-1.

This CDR3 is built from 16 residues. The germline gives CDR1 SGHTA, CDR2 FQGTGA. The TCR beta cDNA libraries carried unique molecular identifiers. TCRdb fed the PCR reads into MiXCR, producing one record per CDR3 protein. This sample has hundreds of thousands of distinct CDR3 sequences; 35% to 45% occur once, and the top ten carry less than 8%. With regard to this clonotype: The antigen remains undetermined.

The receptor comes from a girl under 10 years old with multiple sclerosis. The V and J genes are TRBV7-3 and TRBJ2-1; 10 nucleotides agree with TRBD2. The closer fit of TRBJ2-7 to the DNA end suggests the J call may be wrong. The sample was blood. The CDR3 spells CASSLYLAGAYNEQYF. CDR3 in DNA: TGTGCCAGCAGCTTATACCTAGCGGGGGCTTACAATGAGCAGTACTTC.